These 4 T cell receptor beta chains were sequenced from one sample in a study of CD4+ T cells in melanoma. Clones were sequenced by immunoSEQ multiplex PCR, and TCRdb holds only the in-frame ones, with some missing. The profile shows tens of thousands of clones, almost 70% of them singletons. The sample comprised tumor tissue. All receptors derive from a human donor with melanoma.

This chain joins TRBV6-1 and TRBJ1-1, with 9 nucleotides matching TRBD1. Looked up from germline, CDR1 is MNHNS and CDR2 is SASEGT. After removal of 11 bases from V and 6 bases from J, the junction contained 10 bases not matched to a gene. This CDR3 contains 13 residues. The CDR3 loop reads CAGRTGVGAEAFF. CDR3 coding DNA: TGTGCCGGAAGGACAGGGGTGGGGGCTGAAGCTTTCTTT.

This clone was seen more than once but under ten times. This CDR3 reads CASSHPGHLGFTF. The DNA of the CDR3 is TGTGCCAGCAGCCATCCGGGACACCTTGGGTTCACCTTC. The chain carries TRBV5-6 and TRBJ1-2; D possibly corresponds to TRBD1 (6 bases). Deletions cut 4 bases from V and 13 bases from J, with 20 bases between. Germline loops: CDR1 SGHDT, CDR2 YYEEEE. This CDR3 comprises 13 residues.

This clone was picked up many times. This rearrangement joins TRBV5-1 to TRBJ2-2, with 8 bases aligning to TRBD1. Germline CDR1 reads SGHRS; CDR2 reads YFSETQ. V was clipped by 2 bases and J by 4 bases; unmatched bases: 7. This CDR3 region has 16 residues. CDR3 protein: CASSFQGAEGTGELFF. DNA of the CDR3: TGCGCCAGCAGCTTTCAGGGGGCGGAAGGCACCGGGGAGCTGTTTTTT.

This clone was counted only a few times. The genes are TRBV6-1 and TRBJ2-1, with D perhaps matching TRBD2 (5 bases). The CDR3 extends over 12 amino acids. V shed 5 bases and J shed 7 bases, with 9 bases lying between them. CDR1 MNHNS and CDR2 SASEGT come from the germline V gene. The CDR3: CASSLTRNEQFF. The CDR3, as DNA: TGTGCCAGCAGTTTAACTAGGAATGAGCAGTTCTTC.